Reported below is one TCR beta chain. What it binds is not known. The CDR3 is 12 amino acids. The germline CDR1 and CDR2 sequences are MNHEY and SVGAGI. This sample is part of a study of CXCR3-negative and CXCR3-positive naive CD8 T cells. Study-wide results and limits: Comparably high diversity was seen in both naive subsets, and much lower diversity in memory CD8+ cells.

The TRB cDNA libraries were prepared by 5' RACE with UMI labels. From the 5' RACE reads, TCRdb lists one entry per CDR3 protein and no DNA. Seen in this sample are 92,000 or so distinct CDR3 sequences; the ten most common clones hold roughly 1.1%. CD45RO-CCR7+CD27+CD95- defined naive CD8+ T cells. J is TRBJ2-5 and V is TRBV6-5; as DNA is missing, the TRBD1 call by TCRdb cannot be tested. Specimen: naive CXCR3- CD8+ T cells from blood. Subset given: CD45RO-CCR7+CD27+CD95- naive CD8+ T cells lacking CXCR3 (TNR3-). The clonotype was recovered from a human donor in good health. Some clones in this sample may be carry-over from other donors' samples. CDR3 sequence: CATRGIGETQYF.